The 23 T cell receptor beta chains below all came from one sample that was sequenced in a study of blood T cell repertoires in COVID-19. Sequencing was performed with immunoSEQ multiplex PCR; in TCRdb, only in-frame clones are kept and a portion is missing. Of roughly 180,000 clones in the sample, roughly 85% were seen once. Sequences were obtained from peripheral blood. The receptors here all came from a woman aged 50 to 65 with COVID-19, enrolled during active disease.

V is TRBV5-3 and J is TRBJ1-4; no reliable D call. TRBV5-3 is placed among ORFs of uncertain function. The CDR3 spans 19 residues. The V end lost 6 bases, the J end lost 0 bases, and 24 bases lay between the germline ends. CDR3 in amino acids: CARTRPGQAGVATNEKLFF. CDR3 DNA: TGTGCCAGAACAAGGCCAGGCCAGGCCGGGGTTGCAACTAATGAAAAACTGTTTTTT.

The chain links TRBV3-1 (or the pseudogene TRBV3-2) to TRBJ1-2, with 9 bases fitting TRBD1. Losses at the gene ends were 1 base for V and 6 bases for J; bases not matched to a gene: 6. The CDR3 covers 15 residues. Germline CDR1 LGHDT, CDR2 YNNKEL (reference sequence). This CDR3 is CASSQVGDRENGYTF. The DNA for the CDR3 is TGTGCCAGCAGCCAAGTGGGGGACAGGGAGAATGGCTACACCTTC.

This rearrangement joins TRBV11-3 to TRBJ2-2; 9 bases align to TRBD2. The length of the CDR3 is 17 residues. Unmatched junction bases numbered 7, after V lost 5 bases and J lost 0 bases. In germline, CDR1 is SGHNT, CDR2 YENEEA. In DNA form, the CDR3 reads TGTGCCAGCAGCCCTGGGACTAGCTCCGCGAACACCGGGGAGCTGTTTTTT. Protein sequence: CASSPGTSSANTGELFF.

CDR3 in amino acids: CASSPGTSGEETQYF. CDR3 nucleotides: TGTGCCAGCAGTCCCGGGACTAGCGGGGAAGAGACCCAGTACTTC. The chain couples TRBV6-2 or TRBV6-3 to TRBJ2-5; 13 bases agree with TRBD2. The J segment lost 3 bases and the V segment lost 5 bases, leaving 3 bases of the junction unmatched. The V gene's germline CDR1 is MNHEY and CDR2 SVGEGT. The CDR3 consists of 15 residues.

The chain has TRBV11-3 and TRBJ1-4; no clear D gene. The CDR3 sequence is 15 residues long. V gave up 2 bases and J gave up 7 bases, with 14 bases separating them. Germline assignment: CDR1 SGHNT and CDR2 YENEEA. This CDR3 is CASSLLAGVGEKLFF. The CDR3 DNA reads TGTGCCAGCAGCTTATTGGCCGGGGTCGGTGAAAAACTGTTTTTT.

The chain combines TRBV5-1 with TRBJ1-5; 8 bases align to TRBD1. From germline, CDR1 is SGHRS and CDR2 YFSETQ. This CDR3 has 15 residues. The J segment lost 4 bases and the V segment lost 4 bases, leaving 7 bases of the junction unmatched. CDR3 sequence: CASSPWTGTNQPQHF. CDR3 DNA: TGCGCCAGCAGCCCATGGACAGGGACGAATCAGCCCCAGCATTTT.

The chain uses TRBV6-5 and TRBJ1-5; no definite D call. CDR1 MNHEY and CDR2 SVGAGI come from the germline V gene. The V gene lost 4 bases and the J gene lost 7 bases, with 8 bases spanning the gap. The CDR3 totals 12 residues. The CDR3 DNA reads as TGTGCCAGCAGTTTACCGGGACAGCCCCAGCATTTT. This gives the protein CASSLPGQPQHF.

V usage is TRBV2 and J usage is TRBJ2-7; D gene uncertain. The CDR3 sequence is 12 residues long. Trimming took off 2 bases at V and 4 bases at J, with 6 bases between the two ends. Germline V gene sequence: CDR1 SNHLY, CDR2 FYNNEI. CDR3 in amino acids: CASSESQYEQYF. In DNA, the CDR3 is TGTGCCAGCAGTGAATCCCAATACGAGCAGTACTTC.

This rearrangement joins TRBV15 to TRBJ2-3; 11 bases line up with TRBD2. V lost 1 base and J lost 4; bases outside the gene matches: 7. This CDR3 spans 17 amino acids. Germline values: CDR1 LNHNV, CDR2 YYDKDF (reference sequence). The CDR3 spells CATSRVGSGGVADTQYF. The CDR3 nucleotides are TGTGCCACCAGCAGAGTGGGTAGCGGGGGGGTAGCAGATACGCAGTATTTT.

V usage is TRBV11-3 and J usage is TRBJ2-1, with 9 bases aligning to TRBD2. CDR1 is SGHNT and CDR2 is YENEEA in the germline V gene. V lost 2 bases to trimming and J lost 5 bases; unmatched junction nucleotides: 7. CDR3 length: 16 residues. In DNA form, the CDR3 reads TGTGCCAGCAGCTTACCCTCTAGCGGGAAGGACAATGAGCAGTTCTTC. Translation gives CASSLPSSGKDNEQFF.

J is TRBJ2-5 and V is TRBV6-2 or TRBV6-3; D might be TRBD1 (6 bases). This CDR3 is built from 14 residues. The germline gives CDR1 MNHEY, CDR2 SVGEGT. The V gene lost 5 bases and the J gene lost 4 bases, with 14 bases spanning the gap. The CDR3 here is CASSDGTTGETQYF. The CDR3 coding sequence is TGTGCCAGCAGTGACGGGACAACGGGAGAGACCCAGTACTTC.

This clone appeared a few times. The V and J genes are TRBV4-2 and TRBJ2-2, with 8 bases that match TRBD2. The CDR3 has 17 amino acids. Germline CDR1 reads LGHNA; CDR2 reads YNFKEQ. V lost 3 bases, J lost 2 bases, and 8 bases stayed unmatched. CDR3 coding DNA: TGTGCCAGCAGCCATAAAGCGGGGGAGATCAACACCGGGGAGCTGTTTTTT. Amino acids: CASSHKAGEINTGELFF.

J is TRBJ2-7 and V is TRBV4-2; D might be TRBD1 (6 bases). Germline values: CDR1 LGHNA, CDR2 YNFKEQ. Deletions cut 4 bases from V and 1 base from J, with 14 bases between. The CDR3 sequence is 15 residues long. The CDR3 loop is CASSREEGGSYEQYF. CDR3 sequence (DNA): TGTGCCAGCAGCCGAGAGGAAGGGGGATCCTACGAGCAGTACTTC.

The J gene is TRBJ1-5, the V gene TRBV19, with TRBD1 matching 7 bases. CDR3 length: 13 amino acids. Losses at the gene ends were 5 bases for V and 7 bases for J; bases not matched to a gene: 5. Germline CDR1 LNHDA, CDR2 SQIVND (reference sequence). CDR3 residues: CASSFDRDQPQHF. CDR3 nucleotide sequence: TGTGCCAGTAGTTTCGACAGGGACCAGCCCCAGCATTTT.

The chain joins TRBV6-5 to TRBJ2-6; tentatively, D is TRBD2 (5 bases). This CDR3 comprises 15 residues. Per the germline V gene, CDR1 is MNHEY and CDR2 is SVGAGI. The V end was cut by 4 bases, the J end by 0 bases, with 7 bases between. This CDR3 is CASSSRDSGANVLTF. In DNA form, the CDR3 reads TGTGCCAGCAGTTCTCGGGACTCTGGGGCCAACGTCCTGACTTTC.

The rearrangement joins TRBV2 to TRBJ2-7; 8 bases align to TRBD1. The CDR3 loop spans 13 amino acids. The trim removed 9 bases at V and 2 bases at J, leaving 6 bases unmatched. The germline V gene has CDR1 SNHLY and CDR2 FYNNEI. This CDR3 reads CARRQGSTYEQYF. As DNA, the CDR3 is TGTGCCAGAAGACAGGGGTCGACCTACGAGCAGTACTTC.

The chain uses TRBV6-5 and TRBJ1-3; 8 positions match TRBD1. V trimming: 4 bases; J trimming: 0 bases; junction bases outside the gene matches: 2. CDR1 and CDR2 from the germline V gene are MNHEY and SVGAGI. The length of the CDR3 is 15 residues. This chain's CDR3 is CASSLTGVSGNTIYF. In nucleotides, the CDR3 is TGTGCCAGCAGTTTGACAGGGGTCTCTGGAAACACCATATATTTT.

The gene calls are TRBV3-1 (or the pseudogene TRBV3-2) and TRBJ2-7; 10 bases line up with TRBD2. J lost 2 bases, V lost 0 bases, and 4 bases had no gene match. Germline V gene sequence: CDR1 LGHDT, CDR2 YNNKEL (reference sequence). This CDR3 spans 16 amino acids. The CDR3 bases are TGTGCCAGCAGCCAAGATACAGCGGGGGGGCCCTACGAGCAGTACTTC. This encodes CASSQDTAGGPYEQYF.

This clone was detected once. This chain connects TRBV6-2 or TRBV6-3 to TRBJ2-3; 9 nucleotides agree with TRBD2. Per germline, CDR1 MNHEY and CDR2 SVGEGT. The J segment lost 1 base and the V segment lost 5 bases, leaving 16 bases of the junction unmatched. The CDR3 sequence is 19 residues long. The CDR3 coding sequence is TGTGCCAGCAGTCCGACTAGCGGACGAACCTACCCCGGCACAGATACGCAGTATTTT. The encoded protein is CASSPTSGRTYPGTDTQYF.

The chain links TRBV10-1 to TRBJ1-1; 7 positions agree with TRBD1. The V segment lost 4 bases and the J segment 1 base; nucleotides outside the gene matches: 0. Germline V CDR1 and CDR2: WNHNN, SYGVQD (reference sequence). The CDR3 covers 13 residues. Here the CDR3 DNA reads TGCGCCAGCAGTGGACAGGGGAACACTGAAGCTTTCTTT. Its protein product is CASSGQGNTEAFF.

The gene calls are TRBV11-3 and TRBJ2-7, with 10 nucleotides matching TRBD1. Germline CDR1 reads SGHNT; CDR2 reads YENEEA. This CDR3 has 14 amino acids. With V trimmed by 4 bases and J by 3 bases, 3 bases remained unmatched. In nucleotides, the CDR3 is TGTGCCAGCAGCTCCGGGACAGGGGACTACGAGCAGTACTTC. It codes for CASSSGTGDYEQYF.

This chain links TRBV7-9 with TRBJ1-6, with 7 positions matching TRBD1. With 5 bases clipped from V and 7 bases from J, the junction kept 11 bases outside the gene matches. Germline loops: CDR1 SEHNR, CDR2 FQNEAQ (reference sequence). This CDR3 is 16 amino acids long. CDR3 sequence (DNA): TGTGCCAGCAGCAAGGCGGACAGGCCGGGGAATTCACCCCTCCACTTT. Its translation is CASSKADRPGNSPLHF.

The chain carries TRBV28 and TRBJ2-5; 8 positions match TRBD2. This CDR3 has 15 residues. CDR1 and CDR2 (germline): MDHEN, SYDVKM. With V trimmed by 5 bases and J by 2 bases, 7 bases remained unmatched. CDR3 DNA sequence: TGTGCCAGCAGTGGTAGCGGGACCCTACAAGAGACCCAGTACTTC. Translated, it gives CASSGSGTLQETQYF.